The 15 T cell receptor beta chains given below trace back to one sample, sequenced in a study of shared clonotypes between healthy human individuals. The repertoire was sequenced with immunoSEQ multiplex PCR; TCRdb's copy has only in-frame clones and lacks some. This sample has a few million clones, with approximately 93% found just once. Sequenced material: naive CD4+ T cells from PBMCs. Described subset: CD45RA+ positively selected. These receptors were collected from a man between 18 and 29 years old in good health. Some clones in this sample may be carry-over from other donors' samples.

The rearrangement joins TRBV4-1 to TRBJ2-1; TRBD2 agrees at 9 bases. J gave up 6 bases and V 3 bases, and 6 bases lay outside the gene matches. The CDR3 contains 15 residues. Germline V gene sequence: CDR1 MGHRA, CDR2 YSYEKL. CDR3 sequence (DNA): TGCGCCAGCAGCCACTTAGCGGGAGTGGGCAATGAGCAGTTCTTC. Protein sequence: CASSHLAGVGNEQFF.

V gene TRBV7-6 combines with J gene TRBJ2-7; D tentatively reads TRBD1 or TRBD2 (6 bases each). Germline CDR1 SGHVS, CDR2 FNYEAQ. V lost 4 bases and J lost 3, with 16 bases in between. The CDR3 is 15 amino acids. The CDR3 region is CASSSPGGRGYEQYF. CDR3 DNA: TGTGCCAGCAGCTCCCCCGGGGGCCGGGGCTACGAGCAGTACTTC.

The J gene is TRBJ1-4, the V gene TRBV28, with TRBD1 as a possible D gene (5 bases). The V gene lost 3 bases and the J gene lost 5 bases, with 10 bases spanning the gap. Germline V lookup: CDR1 MDHEN, CDR2 SYDVKM. The CDR3 consists of 14 residues. The CDR3 reads CASSFGGANEKLFF. CDR3 sequence (DNA): TGTGCCAGCAGTTTTGGAGGGGCGAATGAAAAACTGTTTTTT.

V gene TRBV25-1 combines with J gene TRBJ2-1; D gene unclear. The length of the CDR3 is 12 residues. V lost 0 bases to trimming and J lost 8 bases, with 5 bases between them. From germline, CDR1 is MGHDK and CDR2 SYGVNS. The CDR3 spells CASSEYFYEQFF. In DNA form, the CDR3 reads TGTGCCAGCAGTGAATATTTCTATGAGCAGTTCTTC. Together with reference TRBV25-1 and TRBJ2-1, the CDR3 gives the full variable domain: EADIYQTPRYLVIGTGKKITLECSQTMGHDKMYWYQQDPGMELHLIHYSYGVNSTEKGDLSSESTVSRIRTEHFPLTLESARPSHTSQYLCASSEYFYEQFFGPGTRLTVL.

The J gene is TRBJ1-5, the V gene TRBV2, with D perhaps TRBD1 (6 bases). This CDR3 has 13 amino acids. V was shortened by 4 bases and J by 4 bases, with 8 bases between the two germline ends. Germline loops: CDR1 SNHLY, CDR2 FYNNEI. The CDR3 protein is CASSVTGNQPQHF. DNA for the CDR3: TGTGCCAGCAGTGTCACAGGGAATCAGCCCCAGCATTTT.

The J gene is TRBJ2-2, the V gene TRBV14; possibly TRBD2 for D (5 bases). Germline lookup yields CDR1 SGHDN and CDR2 FVKESK. The CDR3 is 16 amino acids. V was pared by 1 base and J by 4 bases, with 13 bases between. The CDR3 here is CASSQGMKRFTGELFF. CDR3 nucleotides: TGTGCCAGCAGCCAAGGAATGAAGCGGTTCACCGGGGAGCTGTTTTTT.

The rearrangement uses TRBV11-1 and TRBJ2-7; no clear D. V dropped 5 bases and J dropped 2 bases, with 13 bases sitting between them. CDR3 length: 14 residues. Germline CDR1 reads SGHAT; CDR2 reads FQDESV (reference sequence). In DNA form, the CDR3 reads TGTGCCAGCAGCAATGACCCGAACGCCTACGAGCAGTACTTC. Amino acid sequence: CASSNDPNAYEQYF.

V usage is TRBV5-1 and J usage is TRBJ1-2, with 9 bases lining up with TRBD1. The trim removed 4 bases at V and 6 bases at J, leaving 1 base unmatched. The CDR3 sequence is 12 residues long. CDR1 is SGHRS and CDR2 is YFSETQ in the germline V gene. The CDR3 loop is CASSRDRDGYTF. CDR3 nucleotides: TGCGCCAGCAGCAGGGACAGGGATGGCTACACCTTC.

As to this clone: The sample carries other DNA sequences with the same CDR3. V gene TRBV11-2 combines with J gene TRBJ1-1, with TRBD1 as a possible D gene (5 bases). Trimming took 5 bases from V and 2 from J, leaving 6 bases between them. This CDR3 spans 12 amino acids. Germline CDR1 and CDR2: SGHAT and FQNNGV. In nucleotides, the CDR3 is TGTGCCAGCAGCCAGGGAAACACTGAAGCTTTCTTT. It codes for CASSQGNTEAFF.

This clone showed up just once. The chain recombines TRBV28 with TRBJ1-4, with 9 nucleotides matching TRBD1. CDR3 length: 15 amino acids. Trimming took 2 bases from V and 2 from J; bases not matched to a gene: 0. Germline assignment: CDR1 MDHEN and CDR2 SYDVKM. This CDR3 reads CASSLGTGTNEKLFF. CDR3 bases: TGTGCCAGCAGTTTAGGGACAGGGACTAATGAAAAACTGTTTTTT.

This sequence joins TRBV5-4 and TRBJ2-7; possibly TRBD1 or TRBD2 for D (6 bases each). The CDR3 is 17 residues long. The V gene's germline CDR1 is SGHNT and CDR2 YYREEE (reference sequence). Trimming took off 4 bases at V and 5 bases at J, with 25 bases between the two ends. CDR3 sequence (DNA): TGTGCCAGCAGCCTGAAGCTTGGTTCTATCGGGGGCCACGAGCAGTACTTC. It translates to CASSLKLGSIGGHEQYF.

The chain joins TRBV5-6 to TRBJ2-6; 8 bases are shared with TRBD1. The CDR3 spans 15 residues. The J segment lost 2 bases and the V segment lost 3 bases, leaving 1 base of the junction unmatched. Germline assignment: CDR1 SGHDT and CDR2 YYEEEE. CDR3: CASSSGGAGANVLTF. The CDR3 nucleotides read TGTGCCAGCAGCTCAGGGGGCGCTGGGGCCAACGTCCTGACTTTC.

The chain has TRBV6-4 and TRBJ2-1, with 12 bases fitting TRBD2. CDR1 is MRHNA, CDR2 SNTAGT, per germline. The CDR3 has 19 residues. Trimming removed 4 bases from V and 4 bases from J; junction bases left unmatched: 14. The CDR3 spells CASSGLAGAYSRTYNEQFF. The CDR3 DNA sequence: TGTGCCAGCAGTGGACTAGCGGGAGCATATTCAAGAACTTACAATGAGCAGTTCTTC.

The chain has TRBV27 and TRBJ2-7; the match to TRBD2 covers 7 bases. Germline lookup yields CDR1 MNHEY and CDR2 SMNVEV (reference sequence). This CDR3 has 15 amino acids. Germline trimming cut 1 base from V and 2 bases from J; bases unmatched to any gene: 5. CDR3 loop: CASSLFGGSPYEQYF. The DNA for the CDR3 is TGTGCCAGCAGTTTATTTGGCGGGAGCCCCTACGAGCAGTACTTC.

V is TRBV19 and J is TRBJ1-1; TRBD1 aligns across 10 bases. Trimming cost V 10 bases and J 5 bases; bases outside gene matches: 10. Looked up from germline, CDR1 is LNHDA and CDR2 is SQIVND (reference sequence). CDR3 length equals 14 residues. The CDR3 coding sequence is TGTGCCACCGAGAGGGGACAGGGGAGTACTGAAGCTTTCTTT. Translation: CATERGQGSTEAFF.